Listed below are T cell receptor beta chains from one sample, sequenced in a study of beta chain features in type 1 diabetes. This table comes from immunoSEQ multiplex PCR, and its TCRdb copy is limited to in-frame clones, with some not included. The repertoire holds 900,000 or so clones, under 20% seen once, with 0.023% in the top ten. Material for sequencing was naive CD4+ T cells from blood. The receptors derive from a woman aged 18-29 years in good health. The CDR3 runs from the conserved cysteine through the conserved F or W. The D gene is left open where the match is weak. Clone size is given for some rows only: seen once, a few or many times, or a class if the clone is expanded.

J gene,CDR3 length,D gene,V gene,clone size,CDR3 DNA,CDR3 protein
TRBJ2-1,15,TRBD2,TRBV2,-,TGTGCCAGCAGAGGAGCGGGAGCGCCCTACAATGAGCAGTTCTTC,CASRGAGAPYNEQFF
TRBJ2-5,16,TRBD1,TRBV7-2,-,TGTGCCAGCAGCTTATTCGGGACAGCCGCTGCCGAGACCCAGTACTTC,CASSLFGTAAAETQYF
TRBJ1-2,12,-,TRBV10-3,few,TGTGCCATCAGTGAGTCGTCAGGGAGCTACACCTTC,CAISESSGSYTF
TRBJ2-1,11,-,TRBV7-2,-,TGTGCCAGCAGATCATACAATGAGCAGTTCTTC,CASRSYNEQFF
TRBJ2-7,13,-,TRBV11-2,few,TGTGCCAGCAGCTTAGAGTCGGGGGGCAGGCAGTACTTC,CASSLESGGRQYF
TRBJ2-5,14,TRBD2,TRBV7-9,few,TGTGCCAGCAGCTTACCTAGCGGTCAAGAGACCCAGTACTTC,CASSLPSGQETQYF
TRBJ2-7,14,-,TRBV9,-,TGTGCCAGCAGCGCCACCGGGACTTCCTACGAGCAGTACTTC,CASSATGTSYEQYF
TRBJ2-1,14,TRBD2,TRBV4-3,few,TGCGCCAGCAGCCGACTAGGCGGGAGTGTTGAGCAGTTCTTC,CASSRLGGSVEQFF
TRBJ2-1,14,-,TRBV7-9,-,TGTGCCAGCAGCCGTAACGTCGACAGAAATGAGCAGTTCTTC,CASSRNVDRNEQFF
TRBJ1-1,19,-,TRBV14,few,TGTGCCAGCAGCCACCTACAACGTGATTCGATTACGGGGAACACTGAAGCTTTCTTT,CASSHLQRDSITGNTEAFF
TRBJ1-3,13,-,TRBV29-1,few,TGCAGCGTTGCCGCGGGGGCTGGAAACACCATATATTTT,CSVAAGAGNTIYF
TRBJ1-5,14,-,TRBV28,-,TGTGCCAGCAGGCTGCTGGGGGAAAATCAGCCCCAGCATTTT,CASRLLGENQPQHF
TRBJ2-5,17,TRBD2,TRBV4-3,-,TGCGCCAGCAGCCAAGGGTTACTAGCGGGGGGCCAAGAGACCCAGTACTTC,CASSQGLLAGGQETQYF
TRBJ2-7,14,TRBD2,TRBV10-3,-,TGTGCCACACGGTTCGGGACTACCACCTACGAGCAGTACTTC,CATRFGTTTYEQYF
TRBJ1-1,13,-,TRBV7-3,-,TGTGCCAGCAGCCGTGGGGTGGGTACTGAAGCTTTCTTT,CASSRGVGTEAFF
TRBJ2-7,14,TRBD1,TRBV5-1,-,TGCGCCAGCAGCTACCGGACAGGGGACTACGAGCAGTACTTC,CASSYRTGDYEQYF
TRBJ1-3,15,-,TRBV11-2,-,TGTGCCAGCAGCAACGGACGGGTTTATGGAAACACCATATATTTT,CASSNGRVYGNTIYF
TRBJ1-5,13,-,TRBV18,-,TGTGCCAGCTCACCCGGAGAAAATCAGCCCCAGCATTTT,CASSPGENQPQHF
TRBJ2-5,13,-,TRBV10-3,-,TGTGCCATCAGTGAGCTCTTGGGGGAGACCCAGTACTTC,CAISELLGETQYF
TRBJ2-2,16,TRBD1,TRBV15,few,TGTGCCACCAGCAGCGATGGGACAGGGGAAACCGGGGAGCTGTTTTTT,CATSSDGTGETGELFF
TRBJ2-7,11,-,TRBV28,few,TGTGCCAGCAGTTCCACTTACGAGCAGTACTTC,CASSSTYEQYF
TRBJ2-7,15,-,TRBV27,-,TGTGCCAGCAGTTTCAGTCCCATGGGCTCCTACGAGCAGTACTTC,CASSFSPMGSYEQYF
TRBJ2-7,13,-,TRBV15,few,TGTGCCACCAGCAGGGACTTCTCCTACGAGCAGTACTTC,CATSRDFSYEQYF
TRBJ1-5,13,-,TRBV10-3,few,TGTGCCATCAGTTCGGACAGAGATCAGCCCCAGCATTTT,CAISSDRDQPQHF
TRBJ1-2,17,TRBD1,TRBV7-9,few,TGTGCCAGCAGCTGGTCGGGACAGGCTTTTCGATTTGGAGGCTACACCTTC,CASSWSGQAFRFGGYTF
TRBJ2-3,16,-,TRBV5-1,-,TGCGCCAGCAGCCATTCCGGAAGTAGCGGTATAGATACGCAGTATTTT,CASSHSGSSGIDTQYF
TRBJ1-1,12,-,TRBV29-1,-,TGCAGCGCGGAACAGGGATTCACTGAAGCTTTCTTT,CSAEQGFTEAFF
TRBJ1-2,11,-,TRBV20-1,-,TGCAGTGCTAGCTCCCGCGTCCTCCGGGTCTTC,CSASSRVLRVF
TRBJ1-1,14,-,TRBV27,few,TGTGCCAGCAGTACCCCCTACAGTAACACTGAAGCTTTCTTT,CASSTPYSNTEAFF
TRBJ1-5,14,-,TRBV19,few,TGTGCCAGTAGTCTCAAGGGAGCGGATCAGCCCCAGCATTTT,CASSLKGADQPQHF
TRBJ2-1,13,-,TRBV6-5,-,TGTGCCAGCAGTTACTCGCCGTACAATGAGCAGTTCTTC,CASSYSPYNEQFF
TRBJ2-2,12,-,TRBV7-9,few,TGTGCCAGCAGCTTATACCCCGGGGAGCTGTTTTTT,CASSLYPGELFF
TRBJ2-5,13,-,TRBV9,-,TGTGCCAGCAGCGTATCCTCCAGGGAGACCCAGTACTTC,CASSVSSRETQYF
TRBJ1-2,11,-,TRBV28,few,TGTGGGTCCTCCGGCTTCTATGGCTACACCTTC,CGSSGFYGYTF
TRBJ2-1,14,TRBD1,TRBV19,few,TGTGCCAGTAGTAGACAGGGTATTATCGATGAGCAGTTCTTC,CASSRQGIIDEQFF
TRBJ2-1,16,-,TRBV13,-,TGTGCCAGCAGCCCCGGGACCCCAGGCCCAAACAATGAGCAGTTCTTC,CASSPGTPGPNNEQFF
TRBJ1-4,14,-,TRBV7-9,-,TGTGCCAGCAGCCATTATGCAACTAATGAAAAACTGTTTTTT,CASSHYATNEKLFF
TRBJ2-7,11,TRBD2,TRBV29-1,-,TGCAGCGTTGTGACTAGCACCGAGCAGTACTTC,CSVVTSTEQYF
TRBJ1-1,16,TRBD1,TRBV28,-,TGTGCCAGCAGCCTCGACAGGGGTGGGGTGAACACTGAAGCTTTCTTT,CASSLDRGGVNTEAFF
TRBJ2-1,15,TRBD2,TRBV6-5,-,TGTGCCAGCAGTTTAGCGGGAGACCCCTACAATGAGCAGTTCTTC,CASSLAGDPYNEQFF
TRBJ2-1,15,TRBD2,TRBV6-5,few,TGTGCCAGCAGTAGGACGGCGGGGGCCTACAATGAGCAGTTCTTC,CASSRTAGAYNEQFF
TRBJ1-1,17,TRBD1,TRBV2,-,TGTGCCAGCAGTCCAAGCTTAGACAGGGTTGTCCGCACTGAAGCTTTCTTT,CASSPSLDRVVRTEAFF
TRBJ2-3,15,-,TRBV7-8,-,TGTGCCAGCAGCTGGCGTCGACTAGTTCCAGATACGCAGTATTTT,CASSWRRLVPDTQYF
TRBJ2-3,15,-,TRBV4-2,-,TGTGCCAGCAGCAGGGTGGCGGCAAGGGAGCCTGTGCAGTATTTT,CASSRVAAREPVQYF
TRBJ2-7,15,-,TRBV4-3,-,TGCGCCAGCAGCCGGGACTCCTCTATCTCCTACGAGCAGTACTTC,CASSRDSSISYEQYF
TRBJ2-2,15,-,TRBV7-2,-,TGTGCCAGCAGCTTATACGGGATTCACACCGGGGAGCTGTTTTTT,CASSLYGIHTGELFF
TRBJ2-7,17,TRBD2,TRBV7-2,few,TGTGCCAGCAGCTTAGGATGGTCGGGAGGGCCTGGCTACGAGCAGTACTTC,CASSLGWSGGPGYEQYF
TRBJ2-3,14,-,TRBV19,-,TGTGCCAGTAGTATGGCAACAACCACAGATACGCAGTATTTT,CASSMATTTDTQYF
TRBJ2-5,15,TRBD1,TRBV7-8,-,TGTGCCAGCAGAGAAACAGGGGCCCGACAAGAGACCCAGTACTTC,CASRETGARQETQYF
TRBJ2-3,15,-,TRBV29-1,-,TGCAGCGTTGAACCCCACTCCCAGCCCACAGATACGCAGTATTTT,CSVEPHSQPTDTQYF
TRBJ2-7,15,TRBD1,TRBV7-8,-,TGTGCCAGCAGCAAACACCGGGACAGGGTTTACGAGCAGTACTTC,CASSKHRDRVYEQYF
TRBJ1-2,14,-,TRBV4-2,-,TGTGCCAGCAGCCAAGTTAAACGGAACTATGGCTACACCTTC,CASSQVKRNYGYTF
TRBJ1-4,18,-,TRBV5-4,-,TGTGCCAGCAGCCCGGGACGTGCAGCTAAGTCAACTAATGAAAAACTGTTTTTT,CASSPGRAAKSTNEKLFF
TRBJ1-4,17,TRBD1,TRBV7-6,-,TGTGCCAGCAGCTTATCGACAGGGCGAGCAACTAATGAAAAACTGTTTTTT,CASSLSTGRATNEKLFF
TRBJ1-2,12,-,TRBV18,-,TGTGCCAGCTCACCACGAGAGGGCGGCTACACCTTC,CASSPREGGYTF
TRBJ2-7,13,TRBD1,TRBV5-1,few,TGCGCCAGCAGTTCAGACAGGGCCCACGAGCAGTACTTC,CASSSDRAHEQYF
TRBJ2-3,14,-,TRBV4-3,-,TGCGCCAGCAGCCAGCGGGACTTCACAGATACGCAGTATTTT,CASSQRDFTDTQYF
TRBJ2-3,14,-,TRBV11-2,few,TGTGCCAGCAGTTCCCGACAGAGAACAGATACGCAGTATTTT,CASSSRQRTDTQYF
TRBJ1-5,16,TRBD1,TRBV19,few,TGTGCCAGTAGTGGGGACAGGAGGTTGGGCAATCAGCCCCAGCATTTT,CASSGDRRLGNQPQHF
TRBJ2-3,12,-,TRBV10-3,few,TGTGCCACCCGAGATCGCACAGATACGCAGTATTTT,CATRDRTDTQYF